This section outlines one TCR beta chain sequence together with its context. Its cognate antigen is unknown. Germline V lookup: CDR1 MRHNA, CDR2 SNTAGT. The CDR3 is 15 residues long. V shed 8 bases and J 10 bases; nucleotides not matched to a gene: 13. The sample originates from a study of T cell responses to AZD1222 COVID-19 vaccine. Study outcomes and limitations: Spike-specific TCR breadth and depth were elevated following two AZD1222 doses. Dominant at 160-218 and 743-854, vaccine-associated CD4 TCRs also spanned spike.

Here immunoSEQ multiplex PCR was the method, and the copy in TCRdb shows in-frame clones only, minus some. The table lists 100,000 to 120,000 clones, 94% of them singletons. Both about-4-week and about-12-week second-dose recipients were combined. The sample here was peripheral blood, taken 28 days after the second AZD1222 dose. This clonotype was obtained from an adult who received the AZD1222 COVID-19 vaccine. The chain combines TRBV6-4 with TRBJ2-1; 11 nucleotides match TRBD2. CDR3 region: CASGVTSGIAGEQFF. The CDR3 DNA reads as TGTGCCAGCGGAGTGACTAGCGGGATTGCAGGCGAGCAGTTCTTC.